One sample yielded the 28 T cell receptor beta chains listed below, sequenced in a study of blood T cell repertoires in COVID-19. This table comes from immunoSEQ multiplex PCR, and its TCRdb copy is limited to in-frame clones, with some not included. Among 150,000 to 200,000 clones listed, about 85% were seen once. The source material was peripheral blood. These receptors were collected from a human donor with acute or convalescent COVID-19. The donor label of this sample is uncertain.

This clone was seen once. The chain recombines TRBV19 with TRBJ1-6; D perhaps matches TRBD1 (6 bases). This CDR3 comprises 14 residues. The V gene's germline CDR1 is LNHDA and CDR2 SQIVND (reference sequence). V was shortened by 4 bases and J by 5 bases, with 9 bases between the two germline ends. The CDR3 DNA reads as TGTGCCAGTAGTAGGACAGCCGATAATTCACCCCTCCACTTT. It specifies CASSRTADNSPLHF.

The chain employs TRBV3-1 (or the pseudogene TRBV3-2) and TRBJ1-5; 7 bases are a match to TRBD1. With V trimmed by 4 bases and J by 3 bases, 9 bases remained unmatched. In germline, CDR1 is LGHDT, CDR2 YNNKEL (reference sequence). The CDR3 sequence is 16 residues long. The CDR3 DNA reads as TGTGCCAGCAGCCCCGGGACAGTATTAAACAATCAGCCCCAGCATTTT. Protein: CASSPGTVLNNQPQHF.

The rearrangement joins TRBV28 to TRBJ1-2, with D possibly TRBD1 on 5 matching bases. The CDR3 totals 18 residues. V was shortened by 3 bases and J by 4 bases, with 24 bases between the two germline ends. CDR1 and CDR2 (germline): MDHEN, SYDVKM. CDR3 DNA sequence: TGTGCCAGCAGTTTCCCACCCAACCCTGAGACAGCTCCCTATGGCTACACCTTC. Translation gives CASSFPPNPETAPYGYTF.

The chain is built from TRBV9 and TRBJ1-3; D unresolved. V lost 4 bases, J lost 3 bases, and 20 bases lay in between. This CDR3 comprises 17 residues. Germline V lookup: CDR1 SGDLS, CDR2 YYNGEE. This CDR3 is CASSTPPEDLSGNTIYF. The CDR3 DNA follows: TGTGCCAGCAGCACTCCCCCGGAGGACTTGAGTGGAAACACCATATATTTT.

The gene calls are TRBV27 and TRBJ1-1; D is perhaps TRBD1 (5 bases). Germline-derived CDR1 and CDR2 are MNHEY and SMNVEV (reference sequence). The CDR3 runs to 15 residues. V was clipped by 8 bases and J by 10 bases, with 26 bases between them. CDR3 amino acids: CASSQGVSGPSRAFF. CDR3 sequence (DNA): TGTGCCAGCTCCCAAGGAGTCTCAGGGCCGTCGCGAGCTTTCTTT.

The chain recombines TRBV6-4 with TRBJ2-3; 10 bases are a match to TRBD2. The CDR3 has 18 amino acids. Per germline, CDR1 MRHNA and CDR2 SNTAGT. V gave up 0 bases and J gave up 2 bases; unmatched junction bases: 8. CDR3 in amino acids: CASSDSMLAGGSTDTQYF. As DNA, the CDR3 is TGTGCCAGCAGTGACTCGATGTTAGCGGGGGGATCCACAGATACGCAGTATTTT.

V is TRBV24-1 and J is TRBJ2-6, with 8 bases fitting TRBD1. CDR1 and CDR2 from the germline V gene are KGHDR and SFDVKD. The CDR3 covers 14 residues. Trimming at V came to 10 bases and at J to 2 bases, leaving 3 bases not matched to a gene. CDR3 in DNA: TGTGCCACTCAACAGGGGGCTGGGGCCAACGTCCTGACTTTC. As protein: CATQQGAGANVLTF.

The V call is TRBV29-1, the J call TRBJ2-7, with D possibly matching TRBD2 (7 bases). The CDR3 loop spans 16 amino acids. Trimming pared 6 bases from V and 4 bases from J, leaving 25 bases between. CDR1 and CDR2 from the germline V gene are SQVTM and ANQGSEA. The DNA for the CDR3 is TGCAGCGTCGCCCCAACATGGGGGGGGCGAAGTTACGAGCAGTACTTC. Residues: CSVAPTWGGRSYEQYF.

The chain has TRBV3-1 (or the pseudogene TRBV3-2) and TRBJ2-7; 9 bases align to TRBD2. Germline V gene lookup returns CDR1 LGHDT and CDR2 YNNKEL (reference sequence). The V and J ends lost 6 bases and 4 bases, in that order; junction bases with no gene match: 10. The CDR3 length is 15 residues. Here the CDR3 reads CASSSIAGGGYEQYF. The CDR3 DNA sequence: TGTGCCAGCAGTTCCATTGCGGGGGGGGGTTACGAGCAGTACTTC.

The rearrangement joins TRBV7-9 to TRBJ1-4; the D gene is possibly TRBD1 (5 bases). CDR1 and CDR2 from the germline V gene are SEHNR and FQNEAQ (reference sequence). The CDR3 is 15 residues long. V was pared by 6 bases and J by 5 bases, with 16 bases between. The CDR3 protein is CASSSGALRNEKLFF. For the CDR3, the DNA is TGTGCCAGCAGTTCTGGGGCGCTCCGGAATGAAAAACTGTTTTTT.

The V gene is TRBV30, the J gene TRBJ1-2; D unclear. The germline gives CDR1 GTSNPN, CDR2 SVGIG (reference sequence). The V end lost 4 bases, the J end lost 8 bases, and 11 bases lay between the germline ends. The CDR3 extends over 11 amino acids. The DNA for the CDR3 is TGTGCCTGGACAGGTTTTGGGGGCTACACCTTC. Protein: CAWTGFGGYTF.

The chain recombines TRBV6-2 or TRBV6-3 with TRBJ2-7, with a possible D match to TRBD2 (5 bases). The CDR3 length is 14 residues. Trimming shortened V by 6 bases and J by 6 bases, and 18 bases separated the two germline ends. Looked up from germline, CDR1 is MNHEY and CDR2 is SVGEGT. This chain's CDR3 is CASSNELRRSEQYF. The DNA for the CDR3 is TGTGCCAGCAGCAACGAACTACGGAGGTCCGAGCAGTACTTC.

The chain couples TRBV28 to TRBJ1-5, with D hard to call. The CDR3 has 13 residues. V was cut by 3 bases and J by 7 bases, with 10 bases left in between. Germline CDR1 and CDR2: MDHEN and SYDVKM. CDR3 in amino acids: CASSFGPRQPQHF. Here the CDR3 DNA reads TGTGCCAGCAGTTTTGGGCCGAGACAGCCCCAGCATTTT. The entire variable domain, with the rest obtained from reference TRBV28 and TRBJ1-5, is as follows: DVKVTQSSRYLVKRTGEKVFLECVQDMDHENMFWYRQDPGLGLRLIYFSYDVKMKEKGDIPEGYSVSREKKERFSLILESASTNQTSMYLCASSFGPRQPQHFGDGTRLSIL.

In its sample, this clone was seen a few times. This CDR3 is CASSYRDRGKVSSPLHF. The DNA of the CDR3 is TGTGCCAGCAGTTACAGGGACAGGGGTAAAGTGAGTTCACCCCTCCACTTT. The chain joins TRBV6-7 to TRBJ1-6; 10 bases line up with TRBD1. TRBV6-7 has ORF status, its function being uncertain. The CDR3 is 17 residues long. Trimming took 2 bases from V and 9 from J; bases not matched to a gene: 10.

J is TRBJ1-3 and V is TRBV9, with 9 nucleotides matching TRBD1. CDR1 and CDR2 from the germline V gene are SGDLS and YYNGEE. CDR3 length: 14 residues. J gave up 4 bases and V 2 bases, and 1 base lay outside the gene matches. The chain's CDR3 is CASSVTGGGNTIYF. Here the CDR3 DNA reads TGTGCCAGCAGCGTGACAGGGGGAGGAAACACCATATATTTT.

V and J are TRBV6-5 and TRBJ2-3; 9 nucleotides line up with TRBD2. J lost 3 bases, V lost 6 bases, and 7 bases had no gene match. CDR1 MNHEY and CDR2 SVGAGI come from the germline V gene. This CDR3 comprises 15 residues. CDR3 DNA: TGTGCCAGCAGCGCGGGGGGGCGCGGTACAGATACGCAGTATTTT. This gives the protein CASSAGGRGTDTQYF.

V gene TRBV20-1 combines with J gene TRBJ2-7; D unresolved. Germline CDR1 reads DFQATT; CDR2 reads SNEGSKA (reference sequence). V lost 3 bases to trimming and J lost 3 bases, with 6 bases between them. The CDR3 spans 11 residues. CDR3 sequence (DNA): TGCAGTGCTAGGGCAAGCTACGAGCAGTACTTC. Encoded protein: CSARASYEQYF.

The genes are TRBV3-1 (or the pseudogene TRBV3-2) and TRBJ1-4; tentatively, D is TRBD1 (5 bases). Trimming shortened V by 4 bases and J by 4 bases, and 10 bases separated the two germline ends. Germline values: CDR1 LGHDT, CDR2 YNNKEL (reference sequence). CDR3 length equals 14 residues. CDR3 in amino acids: CASSRPGLNEKLFF. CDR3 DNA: TGTGCCAGCAGCCGCCCGGGACTTAATGAAAAACTGTTTTTT.

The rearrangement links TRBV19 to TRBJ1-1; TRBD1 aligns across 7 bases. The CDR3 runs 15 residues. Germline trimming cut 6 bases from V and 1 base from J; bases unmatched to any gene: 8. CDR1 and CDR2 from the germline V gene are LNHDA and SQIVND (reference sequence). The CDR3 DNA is TGTGCCAGTAGCCGAACCGGGACAGCGAACACTGAAGCTTTCTTT. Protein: CASSRTGTANTEAFF.

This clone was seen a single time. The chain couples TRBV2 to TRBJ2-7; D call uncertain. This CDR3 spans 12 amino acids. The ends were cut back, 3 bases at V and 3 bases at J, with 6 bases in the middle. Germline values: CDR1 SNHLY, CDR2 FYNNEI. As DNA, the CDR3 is TGTGCCAGCAGTGACAGGTACTACGAGCAGTACTTC. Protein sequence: CASSDRYYEQYF.

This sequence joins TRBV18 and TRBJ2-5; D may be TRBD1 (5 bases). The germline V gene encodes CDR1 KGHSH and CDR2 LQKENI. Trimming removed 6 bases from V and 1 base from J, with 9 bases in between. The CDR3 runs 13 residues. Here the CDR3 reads CASSGRAQETQYF. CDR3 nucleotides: TGTGCCAGCTCGGGCAGGGCCCAAGAGACCCAGTACTTC.

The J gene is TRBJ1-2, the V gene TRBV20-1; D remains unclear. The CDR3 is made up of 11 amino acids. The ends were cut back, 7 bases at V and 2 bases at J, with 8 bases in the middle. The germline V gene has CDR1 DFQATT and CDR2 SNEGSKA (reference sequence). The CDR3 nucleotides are TGCAGTGTCGGGGAAAACTATGGCTACACCTTC. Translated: CSVGENYGYTF.

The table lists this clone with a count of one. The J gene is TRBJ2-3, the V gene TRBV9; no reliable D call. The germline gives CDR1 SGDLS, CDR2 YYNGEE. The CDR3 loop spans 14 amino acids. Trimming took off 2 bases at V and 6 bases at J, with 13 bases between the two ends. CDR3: CASSVGHITDTQYF. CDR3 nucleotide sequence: TGTGCCAGCAGCGTCGGTCATATAACGGATACGCAGTATTTT.

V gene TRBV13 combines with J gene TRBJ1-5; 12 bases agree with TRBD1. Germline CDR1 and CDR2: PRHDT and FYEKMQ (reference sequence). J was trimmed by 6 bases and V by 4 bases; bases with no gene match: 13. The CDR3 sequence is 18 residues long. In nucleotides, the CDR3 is TGTGCCAGCAGCTCTCCGGGACAGGGGGCGCTTGTACCTCAGCCCCAGCATTTT. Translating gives CASSSPGQGALVPQPQHF.

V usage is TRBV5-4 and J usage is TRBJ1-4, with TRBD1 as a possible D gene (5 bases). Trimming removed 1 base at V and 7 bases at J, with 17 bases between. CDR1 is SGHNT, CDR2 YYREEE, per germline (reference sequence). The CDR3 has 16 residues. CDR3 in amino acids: CASSLRVGEDGEKLFF. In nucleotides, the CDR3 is TGTGCCAGCAGCTTGAGGGTGGGGGAGGATGGTGAAAAACTGTTTTTT.

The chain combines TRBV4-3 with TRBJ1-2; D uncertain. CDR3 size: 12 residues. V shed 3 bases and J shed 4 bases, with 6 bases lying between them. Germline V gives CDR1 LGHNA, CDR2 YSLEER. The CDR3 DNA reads TGCGCCAGCAGCCAGGGCCCCTATGGCTACACCTTC. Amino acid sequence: CASSQGPYGYTF.

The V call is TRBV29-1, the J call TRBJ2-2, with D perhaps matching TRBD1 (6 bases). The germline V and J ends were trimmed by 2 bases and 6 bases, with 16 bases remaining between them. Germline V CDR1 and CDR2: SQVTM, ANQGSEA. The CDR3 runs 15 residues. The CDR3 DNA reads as TGCAGCGTTGAACGGCAGGGGTTGCTCCCCGGGGAGCTGTTTTTT. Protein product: CSVERQGLLPGELFF.

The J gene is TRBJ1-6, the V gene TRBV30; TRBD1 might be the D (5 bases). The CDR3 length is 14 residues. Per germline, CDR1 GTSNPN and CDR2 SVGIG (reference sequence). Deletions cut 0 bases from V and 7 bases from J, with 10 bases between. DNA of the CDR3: TGTGCCTGGAGTGTTCAGGGTAGGAATTCACCCCTCCACTTT. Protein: CAWSVQGRNSPLHF.